This T cell receptor beta chain was identified in a study of T-cell memory formation after mild COVID-19. Study-level background: Largely, the TCR clusters proved donor specific.

This clonotype showed up many times. Its antigen is not identified. TCRdb used MiXCR to reprocess the 5' RACE reads, holding one entry per CDR3 protein. The sample has 200,000 to 250,000 distinct CDR3 sequences; roughly 10% are singletons. Study observations and caveats: Pre-infection memory carried some responding clones, suggesting that cross-reactive memory joined. Clonal second-wave expansions that peaked on day 37 had unconfirmed SARS-CoV-2 specificity.

V lost 5 bases, J lost 7 bases, and 12 bases lay in between. The V gene's germline CDR1 is MNHEY and CDR2 SVGEGT. This CDR3 region has 13 residues. The specimen sequenced was PBMCs or a T cell subset sorted from them (not recorded which). The rearrangement links TRBV6-2 or TRBV6-3 to TRBJ1-5; perhaps TRBD1 as D (5 bases). The TCR originated in a man aged 18 to 30 who had mild COVID-19 (a few samples of this study predate the infection). Cell type and time point are not known. CDR3 amino acids: CASSQSRDQPQHF. The DNA for the CDR3 is TGTGCCAGCAGTCAGTCCAGGGACCAGCCCCAGCATTTT.